Below are 26 T cell receptor beta chains sequenced from a single sample in a study of cytomegalovirus exposure and HLA in healthy donors (dated by TCRdb to the late 2010s). Library preparation employed the immunoSEQ multiplex PCR assay. A mixture of 60 forward primers for TCR Vbeta segments and 13 reverse primers for TCR Jbeta segments was used in the multiplex PCR. TCRdb took over this immuneACCESS table, retaining in-frame rearrangements with V and J assigned. Such tables are incomplete; in checked studies, under half of the missing clones stem from an unresolved V gene, and the remainder is unexplained. The sample table contains under 200,000 clones; only one count was recorded for 80% to 90% of them. In total, the top ten clones hold roughly 9.3% of the sample. Sequenced input: PBMCs. The receptors stem from a man in his late teens or twenties in good health and CMV-seropositive.

This clone was observed a handful of times. The rearrangement joins TRBV5-4 to TRBJ1-6, with 10 bases that match TRBD1. The trim removed 1 base at V and 10 bases at J, leaving 11 bases unmatched. Looked up from germline, CDR1 is SGHNT and CDR2 is YYREEE (reference sequence). The CDR3 spans 17 residues. CDR3 sequence reads: CASSLWGQGINSSPLHF. The CDR3 DNA sequence: TGTGCCAGCAGCTTGTGGGGACAGGGGATCAATAGCTCACCCCTCCACTTT.

This sequence joins TRBV29-1 and TRBJ2-2; D is undetermined. Trimming pared 3 bases from V and 3 bases from J, leaving 8 bases between. Germline assignment: CDR1 SQVTM and CDR2 ANQGSEA. The CDR3 spans 13 residues. The CDR3 protein is CSVDGSYTGELFF. The CDR3 DNA is TGCAGCGTTGATGGCTCCTACACCGGGGAGCTGTTTTTT.

The rearrangement joins TRBV6-1 to TRBJ2-7, with D tentatively TRBD1 (7 bases). This CDR3 is built from 13 residues. Germline lookup yields CDR1 MNHNS and CDR2 SASEGT. V gave up 3 bases and J gave up 4 bases, with 10 bases separating them. The CDR3 nucleotides are TGTGCCAGCAGTGAGCAGGGGGGATACGAGCAGTACTTC. Protein product: CASSEQGGYEQYF.

The chain couples TRBV6-5 to TRBJ2-2; 7 nucleotides align to TRBD1. The junction had 1 base not matched to a gene; V was cut back by 2 bases and J by 4 bases. Per germline, CDR1 MNHEY and CDR2 SVGAGI. CDR3 length equals 14 residues. The chain's CDR3 is CASSYRDSTGELFF. The CDR3 nucleotides read TGTGCCAGCAGTTACAGGGACAGCACCGGGGAGCTGTTTTTT.

This CDR3 is CAWSVGGAGDTQYF. The CDR3 DNA is TGTGCCTGGAGTGTAGGTGGGGCCGGGGATACGCAGTATTTT. The chain is built from TRBV30 and TRBJ2-3; D perhaps matches TRBD1 (5 bases). The germline V gene has CDR1 GTSNPN and CDR2 SVGIG (reference sequence). The CDR3 loop spans 14 amino acids. Between the trimmed V and J ends, which lost 0 bases and 6 bases, there was a span of 13 bases.

This rearrangement joins TRBV28 to TRBJ1-3, with a weak D call TRBD1 (5 bases). This CDR3 region has 12 residues. With 8 bases removed from V and 1 base from J, the gap between germline ends came to 6 bases. Germline loops: CDR1 MDHEN, CDR2 SYDVKM. CDR3 DNA sequence: TGTGCCAGCGGGGCGTCTGGAAACACCATATATTTT. Protein sequence: CASGASGNTIYF.

The rearrangement uses TRBV5-4 and TRBJ2-7, with 8 bases matching TRBD2. Germline lookup yields CDR1 SGHNT and CDR2 YYREEE (reference sequence). V gave up 0 bases and J gave up 0 bases; unmatched junction bases: 5. CDR3 size: 16 residues. CDR3 residues: CASSLDIGTSSYEQYF. Written as DNA, the CDR3 is TGTGCCAGCAGCTTGGATATTGGGACTAGCTCCTACGAGCAGTACTTC.

This chain links TRBV9 with TRBJ2-5, with D maybe TRBD2 (6 bases). The CDR3 contains 14 residues. Germline CDR1 SGDLS, CDR2 YYNGEE. Between the trimmed V and J ends, which lost 0 bases and 2 bases, there was a span of 8 bases. CDR3 loop: CASSVAGVQETQYF. DNA of the CDR3: TGTGCCAGCAGCGTAGCGGGGGTTCAAGAGACCCAGTACTTC.

The V gene is TRBV7-9, the J gene TRBJ1-2; D is unresolved. The CDR3 is made up of 15 amino acids. V lost 1 base and J 2 bases, leaving 11 bases between the germline ends. The V gene's germline CDR1 is SEHNR and CDR2 FQNEAQ (reference sequence). The CDR3 DNA reads as TGTGCCAGCAGCTTAGAAGGAGCAGCAAACTATGGCTACACCTTC. Its protein is CASSLEGAANYGYTF.

This chain connects TRBV14 to TRBJ2-7, with 8 nucleotides matching TRBD1. The V gene's germline CDR1 is SGHDN and CDR2 FVKESK. This CDR3 is 16 amino acids long. The ends lost 2 bases at V and 5 bases at J; junction bases unmatched: 11. The CDR3 region has the DNA TGTGCCAGCAGCCAAATCGGACAGGGTTTAAAGAACGAGCAGTACTTC. This encodes CASSQIGQGLKNEQYF.

This chain links TRBV11-2 with TRBJ2-7; D might be TRBD1 (6 bases). Per the germline V gene, CDR1 is SGHAT and CDR2 is FQNNGV. This CDR3 has 15 residues. V dropped 1 base and J dropped 3 bases, with 13 bases sitting between them. DNA of the CDR3: TGTGCCAGCAGCTTAGTTCAGGGGACCATCTACGAGCAGTACTTC. Translating gives CASSLVQGTIYEQYF.

V is TRBV5-4 and J is TRBJ1-1; a weak D match, TRBD1 (6 bases). Looked up from germline, CDR1 is SGHNT and CDR2 is YYREEE (reference sequence). V lost 3 bases and J lost 4, with 25 bases in between. The CDR3 has 18 residues. CDR3 nucleotides: TGTGCCAGCAGCTCAAGGGGGGGCAGGGGAGAAAGTAGCACTGAAGCTTTCTTT. Translating it yields CASSSRGGRGESSTEAFF.

This chain links TRBV27 with TRBJ1-6; D ambiguous. Germline CDR1 MNHEY, CDR2 SMNVEV (reference sequence). This CDR3 spans 17 amino acids. The V end lost 6 bases, the J end lost 6 bases, and 21 bases lay between the germline ends. Written as DNA, the CDR3 is TGTGCCAGCAGAGAAAACGGTCTCGCGAACTTTAATTCACCCCTCCACTTT. It encodes CASRENGLANFNSPLHF.

The chain couples TRBV27 to TRBJ1-1, with a possible D match to TRBD1 (6 bases). This CDR3 comprises 14 residues. The V end lost 0 bases, the J end lost 4 bases, and 9 bases lay between the germline ends. The germline V gene has CDR1 MNHEY and CDR2 SMNVEV (reference sequence). In DNA form, the CDR3 reads TGTGCCAGCAGTTTATCGAGGGGGTCCACTGAAGCTTTCTTT. Amino acid sequence: CASSLSRGSTEAFF.

CDR3 coding DNA: TGCGCCAGCAGGACCGGGACTAATCGAACCCTGCTCTCCTACGAGCAGTACTTC. This codes for CASRTGTNRTLLSYEQYF. The chain carries TRBV10-1 and TRBJ2-7; TRBD2 matches 7 bases. Looked up from germline, CDR1 is WNHNN and CDR2 is SYGVQD (reference sequence). With 6 bases clipped from V and 0 bases from J, the junction kept 17 bases outside the gene matches. This CDR3 has 18 residues.

This chain uses TRBV11-2 with TRBJ1-1; 8 bases line up with TRBD1. This CDR3 is built from 14 residues. The germline V gene has CDR1 SGHAT and CDR2 FQNNGV. The V segment lost 5 bases and the J segment 5 bases; nucleotides outside the gene matches: 7. The DNA for the CDR3 is TGTGCCAGCAGCAGGACAGGGAAACCGACTGAAGCTTTCTTT. Its protein is CASSRTGKPTEAFF. Using reference TRBV11-2 and TRBJ1-1 for the parts outside the CDR3, the full variable domain is EAGVAQSPRYKIIEKRQSVAFWCNPISGHATLYWYQQILGQGPKLLIQFQNNGVVDDSQLPKDRFSAERLKGVDSTLKIQPAKLEDSAVYLCASSRTGKPTEAFFGQGTRLTVV.

V and J are TRBV15 and TRBJ1-4; no reliable D call. The CDR3 length is 15 residues. Germline CDR1 is LNHNV and CDR2 is YYDKDF (reference sequence). With 5 bases removed from V and 7 bases from J, the gap between germline ends came to 17 bases. In nucleotides, the CDR3 is TGTGCCACCAGCCCCCGTACGCGCTCCGGTGAAAAACTGTTTTTT. This translates into CATSPRTRSGEKLFF.

The chain's CDR3 is CASSQLARQETQYF. For the CDR3, the DNA is TGTGCCAGCAGCCAGCTAGCGCGGCAAGAGACCCAGTACTTC. The chain is built from TRBV6-6 and TRBJ2-5; tentatively, D is TRBD2 (6 bases). Germline CDR1 and CDR2: MNHNY and SVGAGI (reference sequence). The CDR3 length is 14 residues. V shed 6 bases and J shed 2 bases, with 13 bases lying between them.

The V gene is TRBV5-8, the J gene TRBJ2-7; 7 nucleotides match TRBD1. CDR3 length: 13 residues. The trim removed 1 base at V and 4 bases at J, leaving 2 bases unmatched. CDR1 SGHTS and CDR2 YDEGEE come from the germline V gene. The CDR3 sequence is CASSLRGPYEQYF. DNA for the CDR3: TGTGCCAGCAGCTTGAGGGGGCCGTACGAGCAGTACTTC.

The rearrangement joins TRBV7-9 to TRBJ2-2; a weak D match, TRBD1 (6 bases). Germline V lookup: CDR1 SEHNR, CDR2 FQNEAQ (reference sequence). The CDR3 covers 15 residues. The V end lost 5 bases, the J end lost 7 bases, and 17 bases lay between the germline ends. The chain's CDR3 is CASSDLQGWDGELFF. The CDR3 bases are TGTGCCAGCAGCGATCTTCAGGGGTGGGACGGGGAGCTGTTTTTT.

The CDR3 sequence is CASSGAGGTDTQYF. The CDR3 DNA reads TGTGCCAGCAGCGGTGCGGGGGGCACAGATACGCAGTATTTT. The chain is built from TRBV7-2 and TRBJ2-3, with TRBD2 identical over 7 bases. The V gene end was trimmed by 5 bases and the J gene end by 1 base; junction bases not matched to a gene: 3. This CDR3 comprises 14 residues. CDR1 is SGHTA and CDR2 is FQGNSA in the germline V gene.

The chain combines TRBV4-1 with TRBJ2-3; the D gene is possibly TRBD2 (5 bases). The V gene lost 0 bases and the J gene lost 2 bases, with 9 bases spanning the gap. Per the germline V gene, CDR1 is MGHRA and CDR2 is YSYEKL. This CDR3 comprises 15 residues. The CDR3 reads CASSQDRGTTDTQYF. As DNA, the CDR3 is TGCGCCAGCAGCCAAGATCGGGGTACCACAGATACGCAGTATTTT.

The chain is built from TRBV11-2 and TRBJ2-7; 10 nucleotides agree with TRBD2. The CDR3 has 16 amino acids. Looked up from germline, CDR1 is SGHAT and CDR2 is FQNNGV. J was trimmed by 2 bases and V by 2 bases; bases with no gene match: 6. CDR3 in amino acids: CASSLSAGGFPYEQYF. The CDR3 bases are TGTGCCAGCAGCTTATCAGCGGGGGGGTTCCCCTACGAGCAGTACTTC.

The rearrangement uses TRBV9 and TRBJ2-1; D remains ambiguous. The germline V gene has CDR1 SGDLS and CDR2 YYNGEE. The CDR3 totals 14 residues. The V and J ends lost 4 bases and 2 bases respectively, with 10 bases between them. CDR3 sequence (DNA): TGTGCCAGCAGCCCCCGAGTCGCCTACAATGAGCAGTTCTTC. It encodes CASSPRVAYNEQFF.

The chain joins TRBV5-1 to TRBJ2-5; 8 bases map to TRBD1. CDR3 length equals 15 residues. Germline assignment: CDR1 SGHRS and CDR2 YFSETQ. V was pared by 4 bases and J by 5 bases, with 10 bases of the junction left unmatched. The CDR3 loop is CASSPTGGGSETQYF. In DNA form, the CDR3 reads TGCGCCAGCAGCCCCACAGGGGGTGGGTCGGAGACCCAGTACTTC.

J is TRBJ2-3 and V is TRBV6-6; 9 bases line up with TRBD2. The CDR3 spans 16 residues. V shed 4 bases and J 13 bases; nucleotides not matched to a gene: 18. CDR1 is MNHNY and CDR2 is SVGAGI in the germline V gene (reference sequence). In DNA form, the CDR3 reads TGTGCCAGCAGTTCAAAGGGAGCGGGGGGCCCTCTTGCGGAGTATTTT. This sequence encodes CASSSKGAGGPLAEYF.